The T cell receptor (beta chain) under discussion was sequenced for a study of T cell responses to AZD1222 COVID-19 vaccine. Worth noting for this clone: Its target is unknown.

Repertoires were generated with immunoSEQ multiplex PCR, while TCRdb's copy carries only in-frame clones and drops some. The data hold 90,000 to 120,000 clones, with 88% observed a single time. Looked up from germline, CDR1 is SNHLY and CDR2 is FYNNEI. The CDR3 runs to 11 residues. V shed 7 bases and J shed 1 base, with 5 bases lying between them. Whole-study findings and limits: CD4 TCRs covered the whole spike, strongest at regions 160-218 and 743-854.

V is TRBV2 and J is TRBJ2-7; D uncertain. The receptor comes from an adult in good health. The source was peripheral blood, collected on day 0 of AZD1222 vaccination. CDR3 residues: CASMRSYEQYF. The CDR3 nucleotides read TGTGCCAGCATGCGGTCCTACGAGCAGTACTTC.